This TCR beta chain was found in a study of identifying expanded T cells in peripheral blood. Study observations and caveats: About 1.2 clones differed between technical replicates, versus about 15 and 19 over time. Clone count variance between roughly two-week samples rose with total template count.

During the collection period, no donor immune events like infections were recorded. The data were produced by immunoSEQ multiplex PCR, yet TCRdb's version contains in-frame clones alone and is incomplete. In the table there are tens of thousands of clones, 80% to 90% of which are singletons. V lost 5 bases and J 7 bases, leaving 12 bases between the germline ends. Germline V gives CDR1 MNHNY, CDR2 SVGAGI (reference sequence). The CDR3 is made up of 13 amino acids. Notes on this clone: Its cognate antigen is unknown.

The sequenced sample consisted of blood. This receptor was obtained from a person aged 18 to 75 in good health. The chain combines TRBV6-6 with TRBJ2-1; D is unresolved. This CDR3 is CASSPRVHNEQFF. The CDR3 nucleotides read TGTGCCAGCAGTCCTAGAGTTCATAATGAGCAGTTCTTC.